Here is one T cell receptor (beta chain) with its context. This sample was included in a study of T cell responses to AZD1222 COVID-19 vaccine. Assay used: immunoSEQ multiplex PCR; TCRdb lists only in-frame clones, some missing. This repertoire shows over 150,000 clones, approximately 92% found once; its top ten account for roughly a tenth. The sequences come from peripheral blood, collected on day 0 of AZD1222 vaccination. The sequence came from an adult in good health.

The CDR3 coding sequence is TGTGCCTGGAGTAAGAACTTATATTCACCCCTCCACTTT. Amino acids: CAWSKNLYSPLHF. V is TRBV30 and J is TRBJ1-6; D gene unclear. This CDR3 comprises 13 residues. Trimming removed 2 bases at V and 8 bases at J, with 10 bases between. Germline V gene data show CDR1 as GTSNPN and CDR2 as SVGIG (reference sequence). The full variable domain, with the rest looked up from reference TRBV30 and TRBJ1-6, is SQTIHQWPATLVQPVGSPLSLECTVEGTSNPNLYWYRQAAGRGLQLLFYSVGIGQISSEVPQNLSASRPQDRQFILSSKKLLLSDSGFYLCAWSKNLYSPLHFGNGTRLTVT.